The 24 T cell receptor beta chains below were found in one sample sequenced in a study of shared T cell receptors in the human thymus. Sequencing was performed with immunoSEQ multiplex PCR; in TCRdb, only in-frame clones are kept and a portion is missing. The sample contains more than 300,000 clones, approximately 95% of which appear only once. The sequenced material came from thymocytes. All receptors derive from a human donor.

The gene calls are TRBV27 and TRBJ1-2, with 7 bases identical to TRBD1. The germline V gene has CDR1 MNHEY and CDR2 SMNVEV (reference sequence). J was trimmed by 4 bases and V by 6 bases; bases with no gene match: 2. The CDR3 covers 12 residues. The CDR3 spells CASRGQIYGYTF. The CDR3 coding sequence is TGTGCCAGCAGGGGACAGATCTATGGCTACACCTTC.

The chain uses TRBV5-1 and TRBJ1-2; 8 bases match TRBD1. V lost 5 bases and J lost 3; bases outside the gene matches: 15. In germline, CDR1 is SGHRS, CDR2 YFSETQ. This CDR3 is built from 17 residues. The CDR3 reads CASSFSGGRNFYYGYTF. For the CDR3, the DNA is TGCGCCAGCAGTTTCTCAGGGGGCCGAAACTTTTACTATGGCTACACCTTC.

The chain couples TRBV21-1 to TRBJ1-5. TRBV21-1 is a listed pseudogene. The CDR3 sequence is 14 residues long. The CDR3 DNA reads as TGTGCCAGCAGCAATAGTCGGGGCAATCAGCCCCAGCATTTT. It yields the protein CASSNSRGNQPQHF.

CDR3 in DNA: TGTGCCAGCAGCTTTCACAATTCACCCCTCCACTTT. Translation gives CASSFHNSPLHF. This chain uses TRBV7-9 with TRBJ1-6, with D unresolved. Germline V gene sequence: CDR1 SEHNR, CDR2 FQNEAQ (reference sequence). The length of the CDR3 is 12 residues. The V end lost 3 bases, the J end lost 7 bases, and 4 bases lay between the germline ends.

The gene calls are TRBV5-1 and TRBJ2-3; either TRBD1 or TRBD2 may fit D (6 bases each). Trimming took 5 bases from V and 0 from J, leaving 16 bases between them. Germline CDR1 and CDR2: SGHRS and YFSETQ. The CDR3 is made up of 16 amino acids. CDR3 nucleotide sequence: TGCGCCAGCAGGTGGGGGGCACAGAACAGCACAGATACGCAGTATTTT. Amino acids: CASRWGAQNSTDTQYF.

This clone is a singleton in its sample. The chain links TRBV10-2 to TRBJ2-2; 8 nucleotides align to TRBD2. CDR3 size: 14 residues. J lost 4 bases, V lost 3 bases, and 1 base had no gene match. CDR1 WSHSY and CDR2 SAAADI come from the germline V gene. The CDR3 is CASSDLAGTGELFF. CDR3 DNA: TGCGCCAGCAGTGACCTAGCGGGCACCGGGGAGCTGTTTTTT.

The rearrangement uses TRBV27 and TRBJ2-7; 13 bases agree with TRBD2. The CDR3 consists of 15 residues. The germline gives CDR1 MNHEY, CDR2 SMNVEV (reference sequence). The V segment lost 5 bases and the J segment 5 bases; nucleotides outside the gene matches: 6. This CDR3 reads CASSPGLAGVDEQYF. The CDR3 DNA follows: TGTGCCAGCAGTCCAGGACTAGCGGGAGTGGACGAGCAGTACTTC.

This clone was observed a single time. The chain is built from TRBV7-2 and TRBJ2-1; 11 bases map to TRBD2. This CDR3 is built from 13 residues. Germline V gene data show CDR1 as SGHTA and CDR2 as FQGNSA. The trim removed 6 bases at V and 10 bases at J, leaving 5 bases unmatched. As DNA, the CDR3 is TGTGCCAGCAGATCCCCTAGCGGGAGGGAGCAGTTCTTC. This encodes CASRSPSGREQFF.

This chain connects TRBV9 to TRBJ2-2, with 10 nucleotides matching TRBD2. The V gene end was trimmed by 3 bases and the J gene end by 0 bases; junction bases not matched to a gene: 11. The CDR3 is 19 residues long. Germline V CDR1 and CDR2: SGDLS, YYNGEE. Here the CDR3 DNA reads TGTGCCAGCAGCGCCGGACTAGCGGAGATGGTACCGAACACCGGGGAGCTGTTTTTT. This codes for CASSAGLAEMVPNTGELFF.

The chain uses TRBV2 and TRBJ2-7; D not resolved. V was trimmed by 8 bases and J by 5 bases, leaving 16 bases between them. The CDR3 runs 13 residues. Germline V lookup: CDR1 SNHLY, CDR2 FYNNEI. The CDR3 region is CASLFGQFNEQYF. For the CDR3, the DNA is TGTGCCAGCCTATTTGGTCAGTTCAACGAGCAGTACTTC.

V usage is TRBV15 and J usage is TRBJ2-1, with 8 bases aligning to TRBD2. The CDR3 runs to 18 residues. Germline lookup yields CDR1 LNHNV and CDR2 YYDKDF (reference sequence). Trimming took 3 bases from V and 6 from J; bases not matched to a gene: 16. Written as DNA, the CDR3 is TGTGCCACCAGCAGGACCCAGCCTCAGCGGGAGTTCTCCAATGAGCAGTTCTTC. Residues: CATSRTQPQREFSNEQFF.

This chain connects TRBV6-5 to TRBJ1-1; 7 bases align to TRBD1. V dropped 6 bases and J dropped 0; count of bases not matched to a gene: 7. This CDR3 has 15 amino acids. Germline assignment: CDR1 MNHEY and CDR2 SVGAGI. CDR3 bases: TGTGCCAGCAGCCAAACGCAGGGGGTGAACACTGAAGCTTTCTTT. Translation: CASSQTQGVNTEAFF.

The chain has TRBV6-4 and TRBJ2-1, with 8 bases identical to TRBD2. The germline V gene has CDR1 MRHNA and CDR2 SNTAGT. This CDR3 is built from 17 residues. The ends lost 4 bases at V and 5 bases at J; junction bases unmatched: 13. This chain's CDR3 is CASSVRGAMSENNEQFF. The CDR3 DNA reads TGTGCCAGCAGTGTGCGGGGGGCAATGTCCGAGAACAATGAGCAGTTCTTC.

This chain uses TRBV28 with TRBJ1-4, with unresolved D. The CDR3 totals 12 residues. The V gene's germline CDR1 is MDHEN and CDR2 SYDVKM. Deletions cut 4 bases from V and 7 bases from J, with 7 bases between. In nucleotides, the CDR3 is TGTGCCAGCAGTTCCCCGGTTGAAAAACTGTTTTTT. Translation: CASSSPVEKLFF.

This chain joins TRBV11-3 and TRBJ2-2, with 8 bases aligning to TRBD1. Germline loops: CDR1 SGHNT, CDR2 YENEEA. Trimming at V came to 0 bases and at J to 1 base, leaving 4 bases not matched to a gene. This CDR3 region has 17 residues. The CDR3: CASSLDPGTGNTGELFF. The CDR3, as DNA: TGTGCCAGCAGCTTAGATCCAGGGACAGGGAACACCGGGGAGCTGTTTTTT.

The chain joins TRBV18 to TRBJ2-1; tentative D call: TRBD2 (5 bases). The CDR3 contains 16 residues. The V gene's germline CDR1 is KGHSH and CDR2 LQKENI. V lost 4 bases, J lost 3 bases, and 16 bases lay in between. CDR3 amino acids: CASSHALGGSYNEQFF. The CDR3 coding sequence is TGTGCCAGCTCACACGCCCTCGGTGGGAGCTACAATGAGCAGTTCTTC.

The chain has TRBV10-3 and TRBJ2-1; D is unresolved. Germline CDR1 reads ENHRY; CDR2 reads SYGVKD. The CDR3 is made up of 12 amino acids. V was pared by 6 bases and J by 4 bases, with 7 bases between. The CDR3 DNA sequence: TGTGCCATCAGCGACGCGTACAATGAGCAGTTCTTC. It encodes CAISDAYNEQFF.

There are a few counts of this clone. V and J are TRBV7-9 and TRBJ2-7; the D gene is possibly TRBD1 (5 bases). CDR1 and CDR2 (germline): SEHNR, FQNEAQ (reference sequence). Trimming shortened V by 5 bases and J by 0 bases, and 5 bases separated the two germline ends. The CDR3 is 12 residues long. The CDR3 DNA sequence: TGTGCCAGCAGCCAGGGCTCCTACGAGCAGTACTTC. Protein sequence: CASSQGSYEQYF. The complete variable domain, with remaining parts taken from reference TRBV7-9 and TRBJ2-7, reads DTGVSQNPRHKITKRGQNVTFRCDPISEHNRLYWYRQTLGQGPEFLTYFQNEAQLEKSRLLSDRFSAERPKGSFSTLEIQRTEQGDSAMYLCASSQGSYEQYFGPGTRLTVT.

This clone was recorded only once. The genes are TRBV4-1 and TRBJ1-3, with D possibly TRBD1 on 5 matching bases. Germline V gene data show CDR1 as MGHRA and CDR2 as YSYEKL. V was cut by 3 bases and J by 4 bases, with 16 bases left in between. The CDR3 is 16 amino acids. The CDR3 region is CASSHILTANGNTIYF. The CDR3 DNA reads as TGCGCCAGCAGCCATATCTTGACAGCGAACGGAAACACCATATATTTT.

The CDR3 coding sequence is TGTGCCAGCAGCCCTGGGGAGCTAGCGGGAGCTCTAGAAGAGACCCAGTACTTC. This gives the protein CASSPGELAGALEETQYF. V usage is TRBV7-3 and J usage is TRBJ2-5; 10 bases agree with TRBD2. Trimming at V came to 5 bases and at J to 3 bases, leaving 15 bases not matched to a gene. The CDR3 spans 18 residues. Germline V gene sequence: CDR1 SGHTA, CDR2 FQGTGA. The full variable domain, with the rest looked up from reference TRBV7-3 and TRBJ2-5, is GAGVSQTPSNKVTEKGKYVELRCDPISGHTALYWYRQSLGQGPEFLIYFQGTGAADDSGLPNDRFFAVRPEGSVSTLKIQRTERGDSAVYLCASSPGELAGALEETQYFGPGTRLLVL.

This chain uses TRBV27 with TRBJ2-5, with D perhaps matching TRBD2 (5 bases). V lost 6 bases to trimming and J lost 0 bases, with 5 bases between them. Looked up from germline, CDR1 is MNHEY and CDR2 is SMNVEV (reference sequence). This CDR3 is built from 12 residues. The CDR3 reads CASRDYQETQYF. Written as DNA, the CDR3 is TGTGCCAGCAGGGACTACCAAGAGACCCAGTACTTC.

This sequence joins TRBV25-1 and TRBJ2-1; no definite D call. The CDR3 is 13 amino acids. CDR1 MGHDK and CDR2 SYGVNS come from the germline V gene. Trimming stripped 3 bases from V and 4 bases from J, with 7 bases between. CDR3 amino acids: CASSDEIYNEQFF. CDR3 coding DNA: TGTGCCAGCAGTGACGAGATATACAATGAGCAGTTCTTC.

V usage is TRBV19 and J usage is TRBJ2-1, with D possibly being TRBD1 (6 bases). The CDR3 runs 16 residues. Trimming cost V 5 bases and J 0 bases, with 14 bases left between them. Germline CDR1 and CDR2: LNHDA and SQIVND (reference sequence). The CDR3: CASSLGTLSSYNEQFF. The CDR3, as DNA: TGTGCCAGTAGTCTCGGGACACTGAGCTCCTACAATGAGCAGTTCTTC.

The rearrangement uses TRBV5-1 and TRBJ1-4; no reliable D call. Trimming took off 3 bases at V and 3 bases at J, with 12 bases between the two ends. The CDR3 contains 15 residues. Germline CDR1 is SGHRS and CDR2 is YFSETQ. CDR3 protein: CASSYNQAPNEKLFF. CDR3 bases: TGCGCCAGCAGCTACAACCAGGCACCTAATGAAAAACTGTTTTTT.